The clone carrying this T cell receptor (beta chain) was counted once. Antigen unknown. The record originates from a study of CD8 T cells in ankylosing spondylitis. Overall study findings and caveats: Some motif variants were previously reported in reactive arthritis synovial fluid and blood. A TCR beta motif made of 7 to 9 highly homologous variants seemed typical of ankylosing spondylitis blood. Researchers report that disease-linked clones proved CD8+ and relatively rare in peripheral blood. Within matched ankylosing spondylitis synovial fluid, disease-linked clones were reportedly significantly enriched.

Trimming stripped 3 bases from V and 4 bases from J, with 21 bases between. Germline V CDR1 and CDR2: SQVTM, ANQGSEA. The CDR3 is 16 amino acids. TCRdb passed the 5' RACE reads through MiXCR, listing each CDR3 protein once. The data show roughly 670,000 distinct CDR3 sequences, with around 20% seen just once and 15% to 20% held by the top ten. The TCR sequence derives from a male donor with ankylosing spondylitis. The V call is TRBV29-1, the J call TRBJ1-1; D may be TRBD1 (5 bases). Material for sequencing was blood, either unsorted or a sorted T cell fraction (not recorded which). CDR3 in DNA: TGCAGCGTTGATGTGGTAAGGGGATCGTTCAGCACTGAAGCTTTCTTT. It encodes CSVDVVRGSFSTEAFF.